This T cell receptor beta chain was captured in a study of identical twins. The study, taken as a whole, reports: It was cross-sectional statistical analysis, not following the same donors, that the conclusions relied on. Among beta out-of-frame sequences, excess sharing between twins appeared weaker. For out-of-frame alpha sequences shared by twins, low generation probability was in excess. Fewer insertions characterized abundant cord blood beta clonotypes, whereas memory repertoires showed none.

In regard to this clonotype: The antigen is unknown.

Via MiXCR, TCRdb re-called the 5' RACE reads, giving one row per CDR3 protein. The sample contains 400,000 to 600,000 distinct CDR3 sequences, approximately 20% of which appear only once. These data also featured in a second study, about yellow fever vaccine responses in identical twins.

The receptor was derived from a woman between 18 and 29 years old in good health. Specimen: CD4+ T cells sorted from blood.

The CDR3 reads CASRAADTQYF. The DNA for the CDR3 is TGCGCCAGCAGAGCGGCAGATACGCAGTATTTT. The V call is TRBV5-1, the J call TRBJ2-3, with D perhaps matching TRBD2 (5 bases). The CDR3 contains 11 residues. Germline V gene lookup returns CDR1 SGHRS and CDR2 YFSETQ. V was shortened by 5 bases and J by 4 bases, with 5 bases between the two germline ends.